This T cell receptor (beta chain) was documented in a study of cytomegalovirus exposure and HLA in healthy donors. V lost 2 bases and J 5 bases, leaving 6 bases between the germline ends. The CDR3 is made up of 11 amino acids. CDR1 and CDR2 from the germline V gene are DFQATT and SNEGSKA (reference sequence). Regarding this clone: The same CDR3 is also encoded by other DNA sequences in this sample.

Profiling relied on immunoSEQ multiplex PCR, and the TCRdb table lists in-frame clones only, not all of them. Of 150,000 to 200,000 clones in the sample, 85% were seen once. The source of this sequence is a man younger than 30 in good health and CMV-seropositive. Sequencing was done on a sample of PBMCs. This chain connects TRBV20-1 to TRBJ2-5, with a possible D match to TRBD2 (6 bases). The DNA for the CDR3 is TGCAGTGCTAGACTAGCGGAGACCCAGTACTTC. It is translated as CSARLAETQYF.